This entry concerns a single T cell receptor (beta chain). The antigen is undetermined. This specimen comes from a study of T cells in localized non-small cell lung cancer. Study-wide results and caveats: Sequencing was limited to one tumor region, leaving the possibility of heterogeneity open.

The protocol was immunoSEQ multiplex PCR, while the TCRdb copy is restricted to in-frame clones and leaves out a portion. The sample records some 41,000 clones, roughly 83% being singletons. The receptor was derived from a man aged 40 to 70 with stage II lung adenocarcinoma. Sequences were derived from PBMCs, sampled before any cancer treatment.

As DNA, the CDR3 is TGCAGCGTTCGTGGGGGGGATTCCTACGAGCAGTACTTC. This gives the protein CSVRGGDSYEQYF. V and J are TRBV29-1 and TRBJ2-7; TRBD2 agrees at 7 bases. This CDR3 is 13 amino acids long. V gave up 5 bases and J gave up 1 base; unmatched junction bases: 5. From germline, CDR1 is SQVTM and CDR2 ANQGSEA.